The rows below give T cell receptor beta chains drawn from one sample of a study of T-cell memory formation after mild COVID-19. TCRdb itself ran the 5' RACE reads through MiXCR, one entry per CDR3 protein. The sample carries more than 350,000 distinct CDR3 sequences, around a sixth recorded once. Sequencing was done on a sample of PBMCs or a T cell subset sorted from them (not recorded which). The receptors come from a man between 18 and 29 years old who had mild COVID-19 (a few samples of this study predate the infection). Cell type and time point are not known. The CDR3 runs from the conserved cysteine through the conserved F or W. The order of the fields is clone size, D gene, J gene, V gene, CDR3 DNA, CDR3 protein. The D gene is left open where the match is weak. For some rows the clone size is stated as once, few or many, or as a class when expanded; others skip it.

few | TRBD2 | TRBJ2-3 | TRBV7-8 | TGTGCCAGCAGCTTCGGACTAGCGGCTAGCACAGATACGCAGTATTTT | CASSFGLAASTDTQYF
NA | NA | TRBJ2-5 | TRBV7-9 | TGTGCCAGCAGCCCCGGGGTTGGAGGGGGAAGCCAAGAGACCCAGTACTTC | CASSPGVGGGSQETQYF
NA | TRBD2 | TRBJ2-1 | TRBV5-6 | TGTGCCAGCAGCGGGAGCGGGGTCAATGAGCAGTTCTTC | CASSGSGVNEQFF
few | NA | TRBJ1-1 | TRBV5-1 | TGCGCCAGCAGCTTTCAGGCGAACACTGAAGCTTTCTTT | CASSFQANTEAFF
few | TRBD1 | TRBJ1-3 | TRBV28 | TGTGCCAGCAGTGACCGGACAGGGGAGTTAGGAAACACCATATATTTT | CASSDRTGELGNTIYF
few | TRBD2 | TRBJ2-3 | TRBV5-6 | TGTGCCAGCAGCTTGGAGGTGGGACTAGCGTTTGCAGATACGCAGTATTTT | CASSLEVGLAFADTQYF
few | TRBD1 | TRBJ1-4 | TRBV28 | TGTGCCGGACAGGGAGGTGAAAAACTGTTTTTT | CAGQGGEKLFF
NA | NA | TRBJ2-5 | TRBV7-2 | TGTGCCAGCAGCACTAACTTCGGCCAAGAGACCCAGTACTTC | CASSTNFGQETQYF
few | NA | TRBJ2-4 | TRBV11-2 | TGTGCCAGCAAGGAGGGGGGCTGGGGAAACATTCAGTACTTC | CASKEGGWGNIQYF
NA | NA | TRBJ1-1 | TRBV28 | TGTGCCAGCAGTTTACCCGGGTACACTGAAGCTTTCTTT | CASSLPGYTEAFF
NA | NA | TRBJ2-5 | TRBV7-9 | TGTGCCAGCAGCTTAGGCATAGGGGAGGAGACCCAGTACTTC | CASSLGIGEETQYF
NA | NA | TRBJ1-3 | TRBV7-6 | TGTGCCAGCAGCTTAGGAAACCCCTCTGGAAACACCATATATTTT | CASSLGNPSGNTIYF
few | TRBD2 | TRBJ2-5 | TRBV7-2 | TGTGCCAGCAGCTTCCCTAGCGGGGGAGTAGAGACCCAGTACTTC | CASSFPSGGVETQYF
few | NA | TRBJ1-1 | TRBV2 | TGTGCCAGCGCAGGGTTTGACACTGAAGCTTTCTTT | CASAGFDTEAFF
NA | NA | TRBJ1-6 | TRBV5-6 | TGTGCCAGCAGCAAACTTGCGGGTGCCGGTTCACCCCTCCACTTT | CASSKLAGAGSPLHF
many | NA | TRBJ1-1 | TRBV6-2/TRBV6-3 | TGTGCCAGCAGTTATTACGGTGAAGCTTTCTTT | CASSYYGEAFF
many | NA | TRBJ1-1 | TRBV12-3/TRBV12-4 | TGTGCCAGCAGTCTTCGAGGGGGGCCTGAAGCTTTCTTT | CASSLRGGPEAFF
NA | TRBD1 | TRBJ2-5 | TRBV5-1 | TGCGCCAGCGGAGAGGGGGCTCGAGAGACCCAGTACTTC | CASGEGARETQYF
NA | TRBD2 | TRBJ2-3 | TRBV18 | TGTGCCAGCTCACCCGGAACTAGCGGTAGCACAGATACGCAGTATTTT | CASSPGTSGSTDTQYF
NA | NA | TRBJ1-1 | TRBV12-3/TRBV12-4 | TGTGCCAGCGGTATAGTTCGGGGTGAAGCTTTCTTT | CASGIVRGEAFF
few | TRBD1 | TRBJ2-5 | TRBV4-1 | TGCGCCAGCAGCCCCCTGGACAGGGAGGCAGAGACCCAGTACTTC | CASSPLDREAETQYF
NA | NA | TRBJ2-5 | TRBV6-5 | TGTGCCAGCACGGGCAGAAACCAAGAGACCCAGTACTTC | CASTGRNQETQYF
many | TRBD1 | TRBJ1-1 | TRBV7-7 | TGTGCCAGCAGCACCTCGACAGGGACCGAAGCTTTCTTT | CASSTSTGTEAFF
few | TRBD1 | TRBJ1-5 | TRBV7-8 | TGTGCCAGCAGCCCTGGGACAGCTTATCAGCCCCAGCATTTT | CASSPGTAYQPQHF
few | NA | TRBJ2-4 | TRBV7-2 | TGTGCCAGCAGCTTAGACCCACAGGGAGGGACCAAAAACATTCAGTACTTC | CASSLDPQGGTKNIQYF
few | NA | TRBJ1-3 | TRBV14 | TGTGCCAGCAGCCATACAGGGCGCGGAAACACCATATATTTT | CASSHTGRGNTIYF
NA | NA | TRBJ1-2 | TRBV5-1 | TGCGCCAGCAGCTTAGGGCCAGGGGCAGACTATGGCTACACCTTC | CASSLGPGADYGYTF
few | NA | TRBJ2-3 | TRBV4-3 | TGCGCCAGCAGCCAAGATGATCCACTTTGGGCCACAGATACGCAGTATTTT | CASSQDDPLWATDTQYF
few | NA | TRBJ2-3 | TRBV3-1 | TGTGCCAGCAGCCAAGCGGTAGATACGCAGTATTTT | CASSQAVDTQYF
few | TRBD2 | TRBJ2-3 | TRBV4-2 | TGTGCCAGCAGCCAAAAAAGCGGGGGGGCGTCGGATACGCAGTATTTT | CASSQKSGGASDTQYF
NA | NA | TRBJ1-6 | TRBV6-1 | TGTGCCAGCACCCCCTCCGACGGCAGGGAGCCCGATTCCCTCCACTTT | CASTPSDGREPDSLHF
many | NA | TRBJ2-1 | TRBV24-1 | TGTGCCACCAGTGACCAGGGGAAGGGTTACAATGAGCAGTTCTTC | CATSDQGKGYNEQFF
few | NA | TRBJ1-1 | TRBV6-2/TRBV6-3 | TGTGCCAGCAGTCTCGGCAGGCCGTTAAAGGCTGAAGCTTTCTTT | CASSLGRPLKAEAFF
many | NA | TRBJ2-1 | TRBV20-1 | TGCAGTGCTAGAGATGGACGGGGACCCTACAATGAGCAGTTCTTC | CSARDGRGPYNEQFF
NA | NA | TRBJ2-7 | TRBV18 | TGTGCCAGCTCACCACCGGAAGGGTCCAACGAGCAGTACTTC | CASSPPEGSNEQYF
NA | NA | TRBJ1-1 | TRBV7-6 | TGTGCCAGCAGCTTAGAACCGTACAACACTGAAGCTTTCTTT | CASSLEPYNTEAFF
many | NA | TRBJ2-5 | TRBV3-1 | TGTGCCAGCAGCCCCTCAGTGACCTTCGGTGGGGAGACCCAGTACTTC | CASSPSVTFGGETQYF
NA | NA | TRBJ2-3 | TRBV7-2 | TGTGCCAGCAGCTGGACAGATACGCAGTATTTT | CASSWTDTQYF
few | NA | TRBJ2-7 | TRBV5-1 | TGCGCCAGCAGCTTGGCCCCAGATTTAACCTACGAGCAGTACTTC | CASSLAPDLTYEQYF
NA | NA | TRBJ2-2 | TRBV4-3 | TGCGCCAGCAGCTCTAACCCGGGGGGCGCCGGCGGGGAGCTGTTTTTT | CASSSNPGGAGGELFF
few | NA | TRBJ2-5 | TRBV7-9 | TGTGCCAGCAGCTTCGTGAGACAGCACCAAGAGACCCAGTACTTC | CASSFVRQHQETQYF
many | NA | TRBJ1-5 | TRBV6-6 | TGTGCCAGCAGTTATCGGAGCAATCAGCCCCAGCATTTT | CASSYRSNQPQHF
NA | NA | TRBJ2-7 | TRBV29-1 | TGCAGCGTTGACGGGACGGCCTCGGGGCAGTACTTC | CSVDGTASGQYF
NA | TRBD2 | TRBJ2-1 | TRBV6-2/TRBV6-3 | TGTGCCAGCACTCTGACTAGCGGCCATGAGCAGTTCTTC | CASTLTSGHEQFF
few | NA | TRBJ1-1 | TRBV11-2 | TGTGCCAGCAGCTCGCCCAAGGGCAGGGCGAGGGACACTGAAGCTTTCTTT | CASSSPKGRARDTEAFF
NA | TRBD2 | TRBJ2-2 | TRBV24-1 | TGTGCCACCAGCCGGGGGGAGAACACCGGGGAGCTGTTTTTT | CATSRGENTGELFF
NA | NA | TRBJ2-1 | TRBV15 | TGTGCCACCAGCAGGGACAGATACAATGAGCAGTTCTTC | CATSRDRYNEQFF
few | NA | TRBJ1-2 | TRBV7-2 | TGTGCCAGCAGCTTAGGAGGGTTTAATGGCTACACCTTC | CASSLGGFNGYTF
NA | NA | TRBJ2-1 | TRBV3-2 | TGTGCCAGCAGCCAATCTTCCGACCAGTACCCCTACAATGAGCAGTTCTTC | CASSQSSDQYPYNEQFF
NA | NA | TRBJ2-2 | TRBV7-2 | TGTGCCAGCAGCCTTGGACTACCCGGCGCCGGGGAGCTGTTTTTT | CASSLGLPGAGELFF
NA | TRBD2 | TRBJ2-3 | TRBV20-1 | TGCAGTGCCCGCCGACTAGCGGGGGGTACGGATACGCAGTATTTT | CSARRLAGGTDTQYF
NA | NA | TRBJ2-3 | TRBV3-1 | TGTGCCAGCAGCCTTCCGGGCCAAGGAGCAGATACGCAGTATTTT | CASSLPGQGADTQYF
few | TRBD1 | TRBJ2-7 | TRBV19 | TGTGCCAGTAGTGTACGACCGGGCCCGGGACAGGGCCCTCCGCAGTACTTC | CASSVRPGPGQGPPQYF
NA | NA | TRBJ1-2 | TRBV9 | TGTGCCAGCAGCGCCCTAGGAGGGGGGCTTGAAGGCTACACCTTC | CASSALGGGLEGYTF
NA | NA | TRBJ2-7 | TRBV5-5 | TGTGCCAGCAGCATGTCAGGATCCGGGACCCTCTCCTACGAGCAGTACTTC | CASSMSGSGTLSYEQYF
NA | NA | TRBJ1-4 | TRBV12-3/TRBV12-4 | TGTGCCAGCAGTTTACGAGGGCGCGAAAAACTGTTTTTT | CASSLRGREKLFF
many | NA | TRBJ2-3 | TRBV4-3 | TGCGCCAGCAGCCAAGAGAGGGGCAGTACAGATACGCAGTATTTT | CASSQERGSTDTQYF